This is a list of T cell receptor beta chains from one sample in a study of blood T cells in healthy people across ages. TCRdb recomputed calls from the 5' RACE reads with MiXCR, one row per CDR3 protein. The sample lists over 500,000 distinct CDR3 sequences; about a quarter were seen once. These data also featured in a second study, about T cells of mothers and their children.

The sequenced sample consisted of blood. Every receptor here comes from a boy under 10 years old in good health. CDR3s include the opening cysteine and the closing phenylalanine or tryptophan. Fields, in order: clone size, D gene, J gene, V gene, CDR3 protein, CDR3 DNA. A D gene is named only where the DNA matches it firmly. The size field is filled for only some rows; it gives once, few, many or a size class.

few	TRBD1	TRBJ1-1	TRBV3-1	CASSQGTGHTEAFF	TGTGCCAGCAGCCAAGGGACAGGGCACACTGAAGCTTTCTTT
many	-	TRBJ1-1	TRBV3-1	CASSRGEVRTEAFF	TGTGCCAGCAGCCGGGGGGAAGTAAGGACTGAAGCTTTCTTT
-	-	TRBJ1-6	TRBV30	CAWSESGKSPLHF	TGTGCCTGGAGTGAGTCAGGGAAATCACCCCTCCACTTT
few	-	TRBJ1-2	TRBV30	CAWSRARGYTF	TGTGCCTGGAGCAGAGCTCGTGGCTACACCTTC
-	-	TRBJ2-5	TRBV7-9	CASSLRLEETQYF	TGTGCCAGCAGCTTAAGACTTGAAGAGACCCAGTACTTC
-	TRBD1	TRBJ1-2	TRBV27	CASSEDRGGLYGYTF	TGTGCCAGCAGTGAGGACAGGGGTGGTCTATACGGCTACACCTTC
few	TRBD2	TRBJ2-5	TRBV20-1	CSAGGTSGYLWETQYF	TGCAGTGCTGGGGGGACTAGCGGGTACCTATGGGAGACCCAGTACTTC
few	TRBD2	TRBJ2-7	TRBV4-3	CASSHGIRLAGDEQYF	TGCGCCAGCAGCCACGGCATTCGACTAGCGGGAGACGAGCAGTACTTC
-	TRBD2	TRBJ2-5	TRBV5-6	CASGGTTTKETQYF	TGTGCCAGCGGCGGGACTACGACTAAAGAGACCCAGTACTTC
few	TRBD1	TRBJ1-2	TRBV6-6	CASSHDRGSDINYGYTF	TGTGCCAGCAGTCACGACAGGGGTTCGGACATTAACTATGGCTACACCTTC
-	-	TRBJ2-5	TRBV9	CASSWGRGEETQYF	TGTGCCAGCAGCTGGGGACGCGGCGAAGAGACCCAGTACTTC
few	-	TRBJ2-5	TRBV7-9	CASSPDVRETQYF	TGTGCCAGCAGTCCCGACGTTCGAGAGACCCAGTACTTC
-	-	TRBJ1-2	TRBV6-5	CASSYGQAYGYTF	TGTGCCAGCAGTTACGGTCAGGCCTATGGCTACACCTTC
-	-	TRBJ2-5	TRBV5-5	CASSLIQGVETQYF	TGTGCCAGCAGCTTGATTCAGGGAGTAGAGACCCAGTACTTC